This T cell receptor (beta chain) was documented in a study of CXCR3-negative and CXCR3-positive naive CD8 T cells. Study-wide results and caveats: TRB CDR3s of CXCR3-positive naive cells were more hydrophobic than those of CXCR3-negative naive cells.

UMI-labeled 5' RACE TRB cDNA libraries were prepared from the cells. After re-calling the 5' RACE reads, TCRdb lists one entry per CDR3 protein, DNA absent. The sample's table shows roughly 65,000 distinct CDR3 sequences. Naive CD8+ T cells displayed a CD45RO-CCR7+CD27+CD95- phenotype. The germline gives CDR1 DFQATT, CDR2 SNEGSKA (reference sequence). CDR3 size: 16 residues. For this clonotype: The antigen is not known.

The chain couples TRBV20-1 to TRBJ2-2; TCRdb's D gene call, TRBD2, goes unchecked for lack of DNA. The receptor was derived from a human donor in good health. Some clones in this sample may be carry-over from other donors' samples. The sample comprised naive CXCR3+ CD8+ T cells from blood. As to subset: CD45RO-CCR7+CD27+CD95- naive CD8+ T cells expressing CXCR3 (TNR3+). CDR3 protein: CSASLGLATNTGELFF.